This T cell receptor beta chain was found in a study of T-cell memory formation after mild COVID-19. The study, taken as a whole, reports: There was a balanced CD4/CD8 profile in clones contracting day 15 to 85, and later expanders leaned CD4+.

The CDR3 runs to 16 residues. Losses at the gene ends were 3 bases for V and 12 bases for J; bases not matched to a gene: 12. The germline V gene encodes CDR1 MDHEN and CDR2 SYDVKM. Of note for this clonotype: What it binds is unknown.

TCRdb processed the 5' RACE reads anew with MiXCR; each CDR3 protein has one entry. The sample comprises about 430,000 distinct CDR3 sequences, approximately 25% of which are singletons, and 7% to 9.5% rests with the top ten. The source is an adult woman who had mild COVID-19 (a few samples of this study predate the infection). Cell type and time point are not known. The chain uses TRBV28 and TRBJ2-1, with 12 bases identical to TRBD2. Sequencing used PBMCs or a T cell subset sorted from them (not recorded which). Written as DNA, the CDR3 is TGTGCCAGCAGTTTCTGGGCTAGCGGGAGGGCCTGGTCGCAGTTCTTC. It yields the protein CASSFWASGRAWSQFF.